These 27 T cell receptor beta chains came from one sample sequenced in a study of T cell responses to AZD1222 COVID-19 vaccine. Measured with immunoSEQ multiplex PCR; TCRdb has only the in-frame clones, and not every one. The top ten hold 0.7% to 0.9% of the sample, which has 150,000 to 200,000 clones, 85% to 95% seen once. This material consisted of peripheral blood, taken on day 0 of AZD1222 vaccination. These receptors all come from an adult in good health.

The chain employs TRBV7-6 and TRBJ2-5; 7 bases are a match to TRBD2. CDR3 size: 16 residues. The V segment lost 5 bases and the J segment 5 bases; nucleotides outside the gene matches: 14. CDR1 is SGHVS, CDR2 FNYEAQ, per germline. CDR3 DNA sequence: TGTGCCAGCAGCCCCGAGCTGGGAGGGATTAGGGAGACCCAGTACTTC. This gives the protein CASSPELGGIRETQYF.

This chain joins TRBV28 and TRBJ2-3; 9 bases are shared with TRBD1. The CDR3 runs 16 residues. CDR1 and CDR2 from the germline V gene are MDHEN and SYDVKM. V was clipped by 2 bases and J by 4 bases; unmatched bases: 7. CDR3 amino acids: CASSLAGTGRPDTQYF. CDR3 bases: TGTGCCAGCAGTTTAGCCGGGACAGGGCGCCCAGATACGCAGTATTTT.

The chain recombines TRBV4-2 with TRBJ2-1; 9 bases map to TRBD1. With 4 bases clipped from V and 2 bases from J, the junction kept 6 bases outside the gene matches. Per germline, CDR1 LGHNA and CDR2 YNFKEQ. The CDR3 length is 16 residues. The CDR3 DNA sequence: TGTGCCAGCAGCCTTACCCGACAGGGGGCCTACAATGAGCAGTTCTTC. The encoded protein is CASSLTRQGAYNEQFF.

The rearrangement joins TRBV7-2 to TRBJ1-4, with D hard to call. The CDR3 loop spans 14 amino acids. V lost 4 bases to trimming and J lost 4 bases, with 10 bases between them. Germline V lookup: CDR1 SGHTA, CDR2 FQGNSA. CDR3: CASSSRLFNEKLFF. CDR3 nucleotides: TGTGCCAGCAGCTCGCGTCTCTTTAATGAAAAACTGTTTTTT.

This chain links TRBV4-1 with TRBJ2-5; D not certain. The length of the CDR3 is 16 residues. In germline, CDR1 is MGHRA, CDR2 YSYEKL. V lost 1 base, J lost 2 bases, and 14 bases lay in between. CDR3 nucleotide sequence: TGCGCCAGCAGCCAAGGGAATGGCGGATTACAAGAGACCCAGTACTTC. Protein: CASSQGNGGLQETQYF.

The genes are TRBV7-6 and TRBJ1-6, with D uncertain. CDR1 is SGHVS and CDR2 is FNYEAQ in the germline V gene. Between the trimmed V and J ends, which lost 0 bases and 9 bases, there was a span of 3 bases. The CDR3 contains 12 residues. Written as DNA, the CDR3 is TGTGCCAGCAGCTTAGCGAGTTCACCCCTCCACTTT. Protein sequence: CASSLASSPLHF.

The chain has TRBV7-2 and TRBJ2-2; no reliable D call. Germline CDR1 is SGHTA and CDR2 is FQGNSA. V lost 5 bases and J 4 bases, leaving 17 bases between the germline ends. The CDR3 extends over 16 amino acids. The CDR3: CASSHRAASLTGELFF. Here the CDR3 DNA reads TGTGCCAGCAGCCACCGGGCCGCATCACTCACCGGGGAGCTGTTTTTT.

V is TRBV7-9 and J is TRBJ1-1; D is unresolved. Germline V gene lookup returns CDR1 SEHNR and CDR2 FQNEAQ (reference sequence). Trimming took off 4 bases at V and 3 bases at J, with 15 bases between the two ends. The CDR3 loop spans 15 amino acids. The CDR3 reads CASSSLPLRDTEAFF. CDR3 nucleotides: TGTGCCAGCAGCTCCTTACCCCTAAGAGACACTGAAGCTTTCTTT.

The chain carries TRBV4-2 and TRBJ1-5; the D is unclear. Trimming removed 0 bases at V and 3 bases at J, with 3 bases between. Germline-derived CDR1 and CDR2 are LGHNA and YNFKEQ. This CDR3 contains 13 residues. The CDR3 here is CASSQDFNQPQHF. CDR3 sequence (DNA): TGTGCCAGCAGCCAAGACTTCAATCAGCCCCAGCATTTT.

The chain has TRBV6-2 or TRBV6-3 and TRBJ2-1; the D is unclear. Germline loops: CDR1 MNHEY, CDR2 SVGEGT. This CDR3 is built from 15 residues. Trimming removed 2 bases from V and 2 bases from J, with 10 bases in between. The CDR3 loop is CASSYPVSTYNEQFF. CDR3 in DNA: TGTGCCAGCAGTTACCCGGTCTCAACCTACAATGAGCAGTTCTTC.

This clone occurred once. V gene TRBV28 combines with J gene TRBJ1-1; D call uncertain. Looked up from germline, CDR1 is MDHEN and CDR2 is SYDVKM. The CDR3 is made up of 12 amino acids. The CDR3: CSTGPLNTEAFF. CDR3 DNA sequence: TGTTCAACCGGGCCGTTGAACACTGAAGCTTTCTTT.

The chain couples TRBV4-3 to TRBJ2-7; D possibly corresponds to TRBD1 (6 bases). The CDR3 has 13 residues. From germline, CDR1 is LGHNA and CDR2 YSLEER. V was shortened by 4 bases and J by 3 bases, with 10 bases between the two germline ends. The CDR3 DNA reads as TGCGCCAGCAGCCGAATGACAGGCTACGAGCAGTACTTC. Translated: CASSRMTGYEQYF.

The chain carries TRBV5-1 and TRBJ2-5, with D possibly being TRBD1 (6 bases). Germline V gene sequence: CDR1 SGHRS, CDR2 YFSETQ. The CDR3 runs 13 residues. The V end was cut by 6 bases, the J end by 1 base, with 10 bases between. The chain's CDR3 is CASNLGGQETQYF. The CDR3 region has the DNA TGCGCCAGCAACCTAGGGGGCCAAGAGACCCAGTACTTC.

The rearrangement uses TRBV9 and TRBJ1-5, with D uncertain. This CDR3 contains 13 residues. The V and J ends lost 2 bases and 7 bases respectively, with 10 bases between them. Germline V lookup: CDR1 SGDLS, CDR2 YYNGEE. This CDR3 is CASSVGIEQPQHF. The CDR3 nucleotides read TGTGCCAGCAGCGTGGGTATAGAGCAGCCCCAGCATTTT. The full variable domain, completed using reference TRBV9 and TRBJ1-5, is DSGVTQTPKHLITATGQRVTLRCSPRSGDLSVYWYQQSLDQGLQFLIQYYNGEERAKGNILERFSAQQFPDLHSELNLSSLELGDSALYFCASSVGIEQPQHFGDGTRLSIL.

This clone occurred once. The genes are TRBV7-9 and TRBJ2-5, with 7 bases matching TRBD2. The ends lost 2 bases at V and 4 bases at J; junction bases unmatched: 7. The germline CDR1 and CDR2 sequences are SEHNR and FQNEAQ (reference sequence). CDR3 length equals 15 residues. The CDR3 loop reads CASSLIGGVAETQYF. The CDR3 region has the DNA TGTGCCAGCAGCTTAATTGGGGGGGTGGCAGAGACCCAGTACTTC.

This clone occurred a few times. The gene calls are TRBV25-1 and TRBJ2-1, with a weak D call TRBD2 (5 bases). Trimming took off 4 bases at V and 3 bases at J, with 19 bases between the two ends. The CDR3 sequence is 17 residues long. Germline V gives CDR1 MGHDK, CDR2 SYGVNS. In DNA, the CDR3 is TGTGCCAGCAGTGGAAGGAAGCGGATGGGCAACTACAATGAGCAGTTCTTC. It yields the protein CASSGRKRMGNYNEQFF.

The V gene is TRBV5-1, the J gene TRBJ1-1, with 12 bases aligning to TRBD1. CDR3 length equals 13 residues. The V gene end was trimmed by 6 bases and the J gene end by 6 bases; junction bases not matched to a gene: 3. From germline, CDR1 is SGHRS and CDR2 YFSETQ. The CDR3 protein is CASTGQGASEAFF. CDR3 coding DNA: TGCGCCAGCACGGGACAGGGGGCTTCTGAAGCTTTCTTT.

V is TRBV28 and J is TRBJ2-5; D gene uncertain. Per germline, CDR1 MDHEN and CDR2 SYDVKM. This CDR3 region has 16 residues. V shed 2 bases and J shed 2 bases, with 15 bases lying between them. The CDR3 sequence: CASSLPYWTGQETQYF. CDR3 nucleotides: TGTGCCAGCAGTTTACCCTATTGGACGGGTCAAGAGACCCAGTACTTC.

The genes are TRBV27 and TRBJ2-2, with 8 positions matching TRBD2. The germline V gene encodes CDR1 MNHEY and CDR2 SMNVEV (reference sequence). This CDR3 spans 14 amino acids. Trimming at V came to 6 bases and at J to 6 bases, leaving 6 bases not matched to a gene. CDR3 DNA: TGTGCCAGCAGCGGAGGACTAGCCCCCGGGGAGCTGTTTTTT. Its translation: CASSGGLAPGELFF.

The chain joins TRBV19 to TRBJ1-2; a possible D gene is TRBD1 (6 bases). Trimming left V 9 bases short and J 5 bases short, with 16 bases between. Germline V gives CDR1 LNHDA, CDR2 SQIVND (reference sequence). This CDR3 spans 13 amino acids. The CDR3 loop is CASGAEGQYGYTF. CDR3 coding DNA: TGTGCCAGCGGGGCGGAAGGACAGTATGGCTACACCTTC.

The gene calls are TRBV28 and TRBJ1-2; D gene ambiguous. V was clipped by 6 bases and J by 3 bases, with 8 bases between them. This CDR3 has 12 amino acids. Germline CDR1 is MDHEN and CDR2 is SYDVKM. CDR3 nucleotide sequence: TGTGCCAGCAGCTCGGGATACTATGGCTACACCTTC. Translating gives CASSSGYYGYTF.

This sequence joins TRBV10-2 and TRBJ1-6; D is uncertain. CDR1 is WSHSY and CDR2 is SAAADI in the germline V gene. V dropped 7 bases and J dropped 11 bases, with 18 bases sitting between them. The CDR3 is 14 residues long. CDR3 in amino acids: CASNGDLGITPLHF. The CDR3 coding sequence is TGCGCCAGCAACGGCGATTTGGGAATAACACCCCTCCACTTT.

The chain joins TRBV29-1 to TRBJ2-7, with D maybe TRBD2 (6 bases). This CDR3 has 13 amino acids. V gave up 4 bases and J gave up 2 bases, with 12 bases separating them. Germline values: CDR1 SQVTM, CDR2 ANQGSEA. The CDR3 sequence is CSVAGTVTYEQYF. The CDR3 DNA sequence: TGCAGCGTTGCCGGGACTGTAACCTACGAGCAGTACTTC.

The chain is built from TRBV10-3 and TRBJ2-7; 12 bases agree with TRBD1. CDR3 length equals 14 residues. CDR1 and CDR2 from the germline V gene are ENHRY and SYGVKD. After removal of 6 bases from V and 7 bases from J, the junction contained 7 bases not matched to a gene. Here the CDR3 DNA reads TGTGCCATCAGCGCGGGACAGGGGGCGCGGGAGCAGTACTTC. It is translated as CAISAGQGAREQYF.

The gene calls are TRBV11-2 and TRBJ2-3; maybe TRBD1 (5 bases). The CDR3 length is 15 residues. The germline gives CDR1 SGHAT, CDR2 FQNNGV. V was pared by 6 bases and J by 4 bases, with 17 bases between. The CDR3 DNA sequence: TGTGCCAGCAGAGACCCAAAGGCAGGGTCAGATACGCAGTATTTT. As protein: CASRDPKAGSDTQYF.

The genes are TRBV2 and TRBJ2-2; D not certain. This CDR3 spans 17 amino acids. The germline V gene has CDR1 SNHLY and CDR2 FYNNEI. V lost 4 bases, J lost 0 bases, and 15 bases lay in between. CDR3 loop: CASSAGPPLTNTGELFF. The CDR3 coding sequence is TGTGCCAGCAGTGCAGGACCTCCTTTGACGAACACCGGGGAGCTGTTTTTT.

This chain uses TRBV20-1 with TRBJ2-7; D gene uncertain. Trimming took 7 bases from V and 3 from J, leaving 10 bases between them. This CDR3 region has 11 residues. The germline V gene has CDR1 DFQATT and CDR2 SNEGSKA (reference sequence). CDR3: CSGQNNYEQYF. As DNA, the CDR3 is TGCAGTGGGCAGAACAACTACGAGCAGTACTTC.